Listed below are T cell receptor beta chains from one sample, sequenced in a study of cytomegalovirus exposure and HLA in healthy donors. Sequenced by immunoSEQ multiplex PCR; TCRdb stores in-frame clones only, minus some. Among roughly 250,000 clones listed, around 87% were seen once. Sequencing was performed on PBMCs. These receptors were obtained from a man aged 18 to 30 in good health and CMV-seronegative. Both conserved end residues are part of each CDR3. A D gene is named only where the DNA matches it firmly.

j_call v_call d_call cdr3_aa
TRBJ1-3 TRBV25-1 TRBD1 CASSDPTGGRNTIYF
TRBJ2-3 TRBV9 TRBD2 CASSVDRLAGRTQYF
TRBJ2-1 TRBV28 - CASSFRRATGSNEQFF
TRBJ1-1 TRBV30 - CAWNHRSNTEAFF
TRBJ1-1 TRBV5-4 - CASSLSLNTEAFF
TRBJ2-1 TRBV6-6 TRBD2 CASSPPLAGLHNEQFF
TRBJ2-7 TRBV5-1 TRBD2 CASTSGGNEQYF
TRBJ2-7 TRBV5-1 - CASSLDGFYEQYF
TRBJ2-3 TRBV15 TRBD2 CATSGGGTDTQYF
TRBJ1-2 TRBV28 - CASSLGGTPGTFYGYTF
TRBJ2-1 TRBV6-5 - CASSYSGAGEQFF
TRBJ2-6 TRBV5-1 - CASSLKWTAAGANVLTF
TRBJ2-5 TRBV6-6 - CASSSWDSQETQYF
TRBJ1-2 TRBV7-2 TRBD1 CASSLDGQGAFGYGYTF
TRBJ1-2 TRBV28 - CASGFTGRGGYTF
TRBJ2-1 TRBV4-3 TRBD2 CASSQDSLGGGTSYNEQFF